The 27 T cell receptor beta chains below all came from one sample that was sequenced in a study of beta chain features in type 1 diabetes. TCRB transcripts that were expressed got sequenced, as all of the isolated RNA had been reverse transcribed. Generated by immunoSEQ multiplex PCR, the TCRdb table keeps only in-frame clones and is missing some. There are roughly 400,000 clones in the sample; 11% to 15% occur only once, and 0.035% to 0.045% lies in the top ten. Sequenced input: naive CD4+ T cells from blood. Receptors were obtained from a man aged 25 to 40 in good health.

Here the CDR3 reads CATSTRLAGGPIEQFF. In DNA, the CDR3 is TGTGCCACCAGCACACGACTAGCGGGAGGGCCAATTGAGCAGTTCTTC. The chain is built from TRBV15 and TRBJ2-1; 14 nucleotides match TRBD2. Germline CDR1 LNHNV, CDR2 YYDKDF (reference sequence). This CDR3 is built from 16 residues. With 4 bases clipped from V and 9 bases from J, the junction kept 8 bases outside the gene matches. The whole variable domain, remainder taken from reference TRBV15 and TRBJ2-1, is DAMVIQNPRYQVTQFGKPVTLSCSQTLNHNVMYWYQQKSSQAPKLLFHYYDKDFNNEADTPDNFQSRRPNTSFCFLDIRSPGLGDTAMYLCATSTRLAGGPIEQFFGPGTRLTVL.

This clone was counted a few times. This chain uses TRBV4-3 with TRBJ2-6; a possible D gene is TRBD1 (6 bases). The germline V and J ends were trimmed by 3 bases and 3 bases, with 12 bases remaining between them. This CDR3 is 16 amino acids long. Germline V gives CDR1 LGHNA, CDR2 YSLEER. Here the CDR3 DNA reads TGCGCCAGCAGCCACGGAACAGGGAGTGGGGCCAACGTCCTGACTTTC. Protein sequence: CASSHGTGSGANVLTF.

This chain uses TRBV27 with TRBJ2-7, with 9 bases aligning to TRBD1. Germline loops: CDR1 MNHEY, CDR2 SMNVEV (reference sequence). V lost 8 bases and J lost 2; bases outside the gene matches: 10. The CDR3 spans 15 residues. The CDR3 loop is CASSRLGDRAYEQYF. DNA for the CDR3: TGTGCCAGCTCTCGCCTCGGGGACAGGGCCTACGAGCAGTACTTC.

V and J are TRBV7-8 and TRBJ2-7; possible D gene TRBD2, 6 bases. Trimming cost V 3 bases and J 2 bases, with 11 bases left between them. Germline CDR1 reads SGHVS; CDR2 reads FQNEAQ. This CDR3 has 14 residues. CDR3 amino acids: CASSLGLLAYEQYV. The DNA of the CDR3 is TGTGCCAGCAGCTTGGGACTCCTAGCCTACGAGCAGTACGTC.

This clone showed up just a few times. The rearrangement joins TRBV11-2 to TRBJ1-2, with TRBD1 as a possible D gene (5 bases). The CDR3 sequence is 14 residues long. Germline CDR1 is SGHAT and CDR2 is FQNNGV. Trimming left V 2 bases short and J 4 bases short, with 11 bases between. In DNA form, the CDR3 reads TGTGCCAGCAGCTTATTCCCCGGGACCTATGGCTACACCTTC. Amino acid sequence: CASSLFPGTYGYTF.

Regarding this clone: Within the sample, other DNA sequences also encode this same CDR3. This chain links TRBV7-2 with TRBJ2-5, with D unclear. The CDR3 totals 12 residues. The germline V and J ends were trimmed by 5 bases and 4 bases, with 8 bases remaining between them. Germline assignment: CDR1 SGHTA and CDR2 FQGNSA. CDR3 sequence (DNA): TGTGCCAGCAGCCCTAGGAGAGAGACCCAGTACTTC. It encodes CASSPRRETQYF.

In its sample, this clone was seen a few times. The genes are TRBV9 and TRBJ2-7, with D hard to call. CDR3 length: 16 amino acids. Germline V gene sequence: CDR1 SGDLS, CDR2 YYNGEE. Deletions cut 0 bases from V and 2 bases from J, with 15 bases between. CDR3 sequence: CASSVDDGYSPYEQYV. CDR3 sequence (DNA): TGTGCCAGCAGCGTAGACGACGGGTACTCGCCCTACGAGCAGTACGTC.

CDR3 sequence: CASSLGLYSGANTDTQYF. CDR3 nucleotides: TGTGCCAGCAGCTTAGGACTCTATAGCGGAGCAAACACAGATACGCAGTATTTT. The V and J genes are TRBV11-2 and TRBJ2-3; the D gene is possibly TRBD2 (6 bases). This CDR3 has 18 residues. Between the trimmed V and J ends, which lost 1 base and 2 bases, there was a span of 19 bases. Germline CDR1 is SGHAT and CDR2 is FQNNGV.

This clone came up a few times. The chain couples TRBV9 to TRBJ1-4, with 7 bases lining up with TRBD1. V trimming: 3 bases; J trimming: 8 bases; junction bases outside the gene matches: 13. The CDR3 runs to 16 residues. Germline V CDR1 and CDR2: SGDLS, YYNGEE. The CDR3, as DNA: TGTGCCAGCAGCGGAGGAATACAGGGGAACTACGAAAAACTGTTTTTT. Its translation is CASSGGIQGNYEKLFF.

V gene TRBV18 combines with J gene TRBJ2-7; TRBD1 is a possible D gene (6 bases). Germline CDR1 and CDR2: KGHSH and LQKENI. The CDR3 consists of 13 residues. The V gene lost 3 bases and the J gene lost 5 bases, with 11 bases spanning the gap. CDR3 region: CASSPHRDHEQYV. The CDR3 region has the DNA TGTGCCAGCTCACCCCACAGGGACCACGAGCAGTACGTC.

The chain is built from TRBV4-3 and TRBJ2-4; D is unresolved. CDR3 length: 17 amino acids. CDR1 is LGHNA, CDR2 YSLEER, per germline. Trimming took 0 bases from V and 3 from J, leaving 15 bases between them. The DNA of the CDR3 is TGCGCCAGCAGCCAAGATCCGCCGTCTTTAGTCAAAAACATTCAGTACTTC. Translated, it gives CASSQDPPSLVKNIQYF.

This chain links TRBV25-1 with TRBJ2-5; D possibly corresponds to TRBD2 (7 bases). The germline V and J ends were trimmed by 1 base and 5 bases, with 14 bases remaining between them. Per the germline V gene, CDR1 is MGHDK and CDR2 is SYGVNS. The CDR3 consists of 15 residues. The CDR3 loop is CASSELGGRLETQYF. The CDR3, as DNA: TGTGCCAGCAGTGAATTGGGGGGGCGCTTGGAGACCCAGTACTTC. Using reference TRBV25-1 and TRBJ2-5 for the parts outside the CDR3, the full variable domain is EADIYQTPRYLVIGTGKKITLECSQTMGHDKMYWYQQDPGMELHLIHYSYGVNSTEKGDLSSESTVSRIRTEHFPLTLESARPSHTSQYLCASSELGGRLETQYFGPGTRLLVL.

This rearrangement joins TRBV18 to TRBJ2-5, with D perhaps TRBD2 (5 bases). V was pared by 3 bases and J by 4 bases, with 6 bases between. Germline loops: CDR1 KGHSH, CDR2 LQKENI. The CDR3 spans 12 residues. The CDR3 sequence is CASSPGLETQYF. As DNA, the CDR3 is TGTGCCAGCTCACCCGGACTAGAGACCCAGTACTTC.

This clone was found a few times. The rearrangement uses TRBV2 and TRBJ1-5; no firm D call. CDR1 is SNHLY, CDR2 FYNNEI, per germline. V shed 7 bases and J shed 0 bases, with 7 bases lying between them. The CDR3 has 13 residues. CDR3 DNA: TGTGCCAGCAAAAATGCTAGCAATCAGCCCCAGCATTTT. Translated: CASKNASNQPQHF. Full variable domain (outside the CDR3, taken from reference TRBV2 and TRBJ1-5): EPEVTQTPSHQVTQMGQEVILRCVPISNHLYFYWYRQILGQKVEFLVSFYNNEISEKSEIFDDQFSVERPDGSNFTLKIRSTKLEDSAMYFCASKNASNQPQHFGDGTRLSIL.

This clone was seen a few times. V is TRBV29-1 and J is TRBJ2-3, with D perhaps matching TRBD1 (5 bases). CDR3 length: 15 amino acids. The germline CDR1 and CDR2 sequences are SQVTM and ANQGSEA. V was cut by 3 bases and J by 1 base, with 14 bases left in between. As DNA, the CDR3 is TGCAGCGTTGACAGGGCTGGGGTTGGCACAGATACGCAGTATTTT. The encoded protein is CSVDRAGVGTDTQYF.

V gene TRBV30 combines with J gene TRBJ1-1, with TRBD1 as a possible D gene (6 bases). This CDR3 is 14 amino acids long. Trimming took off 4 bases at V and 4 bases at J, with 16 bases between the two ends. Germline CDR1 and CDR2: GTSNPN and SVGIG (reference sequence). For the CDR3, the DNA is TGTGCCTGGAACAGGGACTCCCTGAGCACTGAAGCTTTCTTT. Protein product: CAWNRDSLSTEAFF.

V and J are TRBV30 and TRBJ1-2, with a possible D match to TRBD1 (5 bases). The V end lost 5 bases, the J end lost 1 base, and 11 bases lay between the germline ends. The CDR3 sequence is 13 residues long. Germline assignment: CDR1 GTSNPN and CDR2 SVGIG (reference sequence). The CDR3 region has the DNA TGTGCCTGGGGGACGGGGAGTAACTATGGCTACACCTTC. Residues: CAWGTGSNYGYTF.

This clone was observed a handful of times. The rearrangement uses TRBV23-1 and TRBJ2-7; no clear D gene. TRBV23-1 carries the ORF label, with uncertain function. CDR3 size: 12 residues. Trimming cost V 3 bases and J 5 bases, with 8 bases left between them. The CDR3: CASSHLGDEQYV. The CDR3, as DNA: TGCGCCAGCAGTCACCTTGGGGACGAGCAGTACGTC.

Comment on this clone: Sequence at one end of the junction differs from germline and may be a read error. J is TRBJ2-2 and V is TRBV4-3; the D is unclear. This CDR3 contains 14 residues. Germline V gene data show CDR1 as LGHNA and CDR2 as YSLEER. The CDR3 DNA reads TGCGCCAGCAGCCACCTGGGGAACCCCGGGGAGCTGTTTTTT. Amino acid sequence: CASSHLGNPGELFF.

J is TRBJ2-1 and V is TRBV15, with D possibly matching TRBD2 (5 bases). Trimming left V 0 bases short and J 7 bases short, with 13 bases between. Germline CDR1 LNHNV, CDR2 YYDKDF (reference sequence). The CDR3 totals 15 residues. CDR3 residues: CATSRDLGPGNEQFF. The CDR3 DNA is TGTGCCACCAGCAGAGATCTAGGGCCGGGAAATGAGCAGTTCTTC.

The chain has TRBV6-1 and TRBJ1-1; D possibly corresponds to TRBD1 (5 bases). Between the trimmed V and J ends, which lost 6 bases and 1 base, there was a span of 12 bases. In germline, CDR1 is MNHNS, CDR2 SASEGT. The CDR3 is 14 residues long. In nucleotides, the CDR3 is TGTGCCAGCAGGACGGACGGGACGAACACTGAAGCTTTCTTT. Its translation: CASRTDGTNTEAFF.

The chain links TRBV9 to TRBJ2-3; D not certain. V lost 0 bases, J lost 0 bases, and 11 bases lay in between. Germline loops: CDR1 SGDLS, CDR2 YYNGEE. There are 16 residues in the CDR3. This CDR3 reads CASSVGVATSTDTQYF. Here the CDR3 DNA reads TGTGCCAGCAGCGTAGGGGTAGCAACTAGCACAGATACGCAGTATTTT.

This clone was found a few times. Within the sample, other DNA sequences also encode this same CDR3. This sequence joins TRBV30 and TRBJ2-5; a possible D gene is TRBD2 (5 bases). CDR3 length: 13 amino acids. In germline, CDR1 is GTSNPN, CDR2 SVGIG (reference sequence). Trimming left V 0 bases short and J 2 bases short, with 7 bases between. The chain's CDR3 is CAWSVRLQETQYF. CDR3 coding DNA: TGTGCCTGGAGTGTGAGACTACAAGAGACCCAGTACTTC.

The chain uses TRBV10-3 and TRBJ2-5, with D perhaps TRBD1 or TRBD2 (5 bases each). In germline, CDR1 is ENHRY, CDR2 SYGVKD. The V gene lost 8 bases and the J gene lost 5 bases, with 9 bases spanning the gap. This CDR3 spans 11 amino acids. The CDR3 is CAIGGSETQYF. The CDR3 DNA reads TGTGCCATCGGGGGTAGTGAGACCCAGTACTTC.

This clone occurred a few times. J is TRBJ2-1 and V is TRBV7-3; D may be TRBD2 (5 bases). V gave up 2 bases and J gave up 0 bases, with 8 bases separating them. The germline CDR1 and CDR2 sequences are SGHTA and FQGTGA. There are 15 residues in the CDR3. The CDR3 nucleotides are TGTGCCAGCAGCTTACCGGGAAGCTCCTACAATGAGCAGTTCTTC. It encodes CASSLPGSSYNEQFF.

The CDR3 nucleotides are TGTGCCAGCAGCATGACAGGGACCACTGAAGCTTTCTTT. Amino acids: CASSMTGTTEAFF. The chain carries TRBV9 and TRBJ1-1; 7 positions match TRBD1. This CDR3 is built from 13 residues. CDR1 is SGDLS, CDR2 YYNGEE, per germline. J gave up 4 bases and V 4 bases, and 4 bases lay outside the gene matches.

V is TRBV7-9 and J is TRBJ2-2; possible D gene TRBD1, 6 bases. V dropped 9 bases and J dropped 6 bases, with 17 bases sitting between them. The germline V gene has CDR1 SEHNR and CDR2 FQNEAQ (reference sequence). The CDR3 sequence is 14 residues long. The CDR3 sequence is CASFDRFQAGELFF. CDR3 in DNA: TGTGCCAGTTTCGACAGGTTTCAGGCCGGGGAGCTGTTTTTT.